Below are 3 T cell receptor beta chains sequenced from a single sample in a study of blood T cell repertoires in COVID-19. Generated by immunoSEQ multiplex PCR, the TCRdb table keeps only in-frame clones and is missing some. Seen here are 330,000 or so clones, more than 70% observed once, and the top ten hold around 1.9%. The source material was PBMCs or T cells enriched from blood (not recorded which). These receptors all come from a man aged 35 to 55 in a cohort exposed to, infected with or recovered from COVID-19 (not recorded which).

CDR3 DNA: TGCGCCAGCAGCTACGGGGGAAATAGCAATCAGCCCCAGCATTTT. This encodes CASSYGGNSNQPQHF. The chain joins TRBV5-1 to TRBJ1-5; the D gene is possibly TRBD1 (5 bases). The CDR3 covers 15 residues. Germline V CDR1 and CDR2: SGHRS, YFSETQ. Trimming removed 3 bases from V and 0 bases from J, with 10 bases in between.

The V call is TRBV27, the J call TRBJ1-1; weak D call: TRBD1 (6 bases). V lost 3 bases, J lost 12 bases, and 17 bases lay in between. CDR1 and CDR2 from the germline V gene are MNHEY and SMNVEV (reference sequence). This CDR3 has 13 residues. CDR3 protein: CASSLLGQGYPFF. For the CDR3, the DNA is TGTGCCAGCAGTTTGTTGGGTCAGGGGTATCCTTTCTTT.

The CDR3 coding sequence is TGTGCCAGCAGTGGGAGACTAGCGGGAGTGAAGGAGCAGTACTTC. Translation: CASSGRLAGVKEQYF. The J gene is TRBJ2-7, the V gene TRBV28; 12 bases fit TRBD2. The V gene end was trimmed by 5 bases and the J gene end by 7 bases; junction bases not matched to a gene: 9. The CDR3 loop spans 15 amino acids. Germline CDR1 MDHEN, CDR2 SYDVKM.